These T cell receptor beta chains were read from a single sample in a study of CD8+CD57+ T cells in acquired aplastic anemia. Using its own MiXCR run on the reads, TCRdb lists one record per CDR3 protein. Of 190,000 or so distinct CDR3 sequences listed, roughly 55% are singletons. The sequenced material came from sorted CD4+, CD8+, or CD8+CD57+ T cells (not recorded which) from PBMCs. Every receptor here comes from a human donor in good health. Each CDR3 is given with its conserved first and last residue. The order of the fields is J gene, clone size, D gene, V gene, CDR3 DNA, CDR3 protein. A D gene is named only where the DNA matches it firmly. Expanded clones get a size class; other rows say once, few or many, or leave the size out.

J gene: TRBJ2-7; clone size: many; D gene: NA; V gene: TRBV20-1; CDR3 DNA: TGCAGTGCTAGAGATTACCAGGGCGATATAGGGTCCTACGAGCAGTACTTC; CDR3 protein: CSARDYQGDIGSYEQYF
J gene: TRBJ2-1; clone size: once; D gene: NA; V gene: TRBV7-2; CDR3 DNA: TGTGCCAGCAGCTCCCCGACGAAACGAAATGAGCAGTTCTTC; CDR3 protein: CASSSPTKRNEQFF
J gene: TRBJ2-5; clone size: NA; D gene: TRBD2; V gene: TRBV15; CDR3 DNA: TGTGCCACTTCTTTGGGAGCGGGGGAGACCCAGTACTTC; CDR3 protein: CATSLGAGETQYF
J gene: TRBJ1-3; clone size: NA; D gene: NA; V gene: TRBV7-6; CDR3 DNA: TGTGCCAGCAGCAGGGGCAATGGAAACACCATATATTTT; CDR3 protein: CASSRGNGNTIYF
J gene: TRBJ2-1; clone size: many; D gene: NA; V gene: TRBV7-6; CDR3 DNA: TGTGCCAGCAGCCTTGACAACTACAATGAGCAGTTCTTC; CDR3 protein: CASSLDNYNEQFF
J gene: TRBJ2-1; clone size: few; D gene: TRBD2; V gene: TRBV10-3; CDR3 DNA: TGTGCCATCCTGGGCATAGCGGGAGGCAATGAGCAGTTCTTC; CDR3 protein: CAILGIAGGNEQFF
J gene: TRBJ2-5; clone size: many; D gene: NA; V gene: TRBV2; CDR3 DNA: TGTGCCAGCAGTGAATACAGGGTCGAAGAGACCCAGTACTTC; CDR3 protein: CASSEYRVEETQYF
J gene: TRBJ2-7; clone size: NA; D gene: NA; V gene: TRBV7-9; CDR3 DNA: TGCGCCAGCAGCCAGGGGACCTCCTACGGGCAGTACTTC; CDR3 protein: CASSQGTSYGQYF
J gene: TRBJ2-5; clone size: NA; D gene: TRBD2; V gene: TRBV4-1; CDR3 DNA: TGTGCCAGCAGCCAAGATACGGGAGGAGGAAGAGAGACCCAGTACTTC; CDR3 protein: CASSQDTGGGRETQYF
J gene: TRBJ2-5; clone size: NA; D gene: NA; V gene: TRBV19; CDR3 DNA: TGTGCCAGTAGCCCGACGGGCCAAGAGACCCAGTACTTC; CDR3 protein: CASSPTGQETQYF
J gene: TRBJ1-5; clone size: few; D gene: NA; V gene: TRBV10-3; CDR3 DNA: TGTGCCATCAGTGAGCCGGGGGTGGGTCAGCCCCAGCATTTT; CDR3 protein: CAISEPGVGQPQHF
J gene: TRBJ2-3; clone size: NA; D gene: NA; V gene: TRBV24-1; CDR3 DNA: TGTGCCACCAGTGATTTACAGGGAGGGACAGATACGCAGTATTTT; CDR3 protein: CATSDLQGGTDTQYF